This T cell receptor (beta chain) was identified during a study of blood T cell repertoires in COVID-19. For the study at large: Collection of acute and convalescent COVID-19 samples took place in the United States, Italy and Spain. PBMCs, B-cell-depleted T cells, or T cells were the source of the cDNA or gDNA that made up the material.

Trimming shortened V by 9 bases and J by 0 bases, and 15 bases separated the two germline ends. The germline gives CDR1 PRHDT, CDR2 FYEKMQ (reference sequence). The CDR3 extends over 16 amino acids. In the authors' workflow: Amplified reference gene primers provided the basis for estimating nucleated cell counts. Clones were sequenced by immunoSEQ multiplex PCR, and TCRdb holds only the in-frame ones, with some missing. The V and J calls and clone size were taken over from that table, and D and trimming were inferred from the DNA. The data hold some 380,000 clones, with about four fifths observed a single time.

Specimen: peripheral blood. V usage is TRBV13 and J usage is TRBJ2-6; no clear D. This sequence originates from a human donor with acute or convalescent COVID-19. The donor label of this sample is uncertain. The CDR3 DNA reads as TGTGCCAGTAACTTACGAACGGGCTCTGGGGCCAACGTCCTGACTTTC. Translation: CASNLRTGSGANVLTF.